This entry lists 8 T cell receptor beta chains sequenced from one sample in a study of post-analysis software for immune sequencing data. Notes on the study in general: The five TRBV segments detected at higher frequency in patients than in controls included TRBV5-6, TRBV5-1 and TRBV20-1.

TCR beta cDNA libraries had unique molecular identifiers. TCRdb processed the PCR reads anew with MiXCR; each CDR3 protein has one entry. The profile shows about 380,000 distinct CDR3 sequences, roughly 30% of them singletons. For these receptors, no antigen is known. What was sequenced was blood. All receptors come from a girl aged 5 to 17 with multiple sclerosis.

The genes are TRBV28 and TRBJ2-5, with 8 bases matching TRBD1. The last part of the DNA fits TRBJ2-7 better; the J call may be wrong. The CDR3 is 16 amino acids. Germline values: CDR1 MDHEN, CDR2 SYDVKM. The DNA of the CDR3 is TGTGCCAGCAGTTTGCTTACCGGGACAGGCTCCTACGAGCAGTACTTC. Its protein is CASSLLTGTGSYEQYF.

This clonotype was seen a few times. This sequence joins TRBV6-1 and TRBJ2-4; D perhaps matches TRBD1 (5 bases). Trimming cost V 2 bases and J 6 bases, with 8 bases left between them. The germline gives CDR1 MNHNS, CDR2 SASEGT. The CDR3 is 13 amino acids. CDR3 nucleotides: TGTGCCAGCAGTGAAAGGGGAACAAACATTCAGTACTTC. It translates to CASSERGTNIQYF.

The chain recombines TRBV6-6 with TRBJ2-1, with 9 bases fitting TRBD2. The V gene end was trimmed by 4 bases and the J gene end by 4 bases; junction bases not matched to a gene: 2. The germline V gene encodes CDR1 MNHNY and CDR2 SVGAGI (reference sequence). CDR3 size: 14 residues. Here the CDR3 DNA reads TGTGCCAGCAGTTGGCGGGGGGGATACAATGAGCAGTTCTTC. Translation gives CASSWRGGYNEQFF.

This rearrangement joins TRBV12-3 or TRBV12-4 to TRBJ2-7; D unresolved. The CDR3 consists of 13 residues. V was shortened by 3 bases and J by 2 bases, with 8 bases between the two germline ends. This CDR3 reads CASSLGSAYEQYF. CDR3 nucleotide sequence: TGTGCCAGCAGTTTGGGCAGCGCCTACGAGCAGTACTTC.

There are a few counts of this clonotype. This chain links TRBV20-1 with TRBJ1-5, with D uncertain. Looked up from germline, CDR1 is DFQATT and CDR2 is SNEGSKA (reference sequence). Trimming cost V 2 bases and J 0 bases, with 11 bases left between them. This CDR3 has 15 residues. CDR3 bases: TGCAGTGCTAGATTTGGGTTATATAGCAATCAGCCCCAGCATTTT. It specifies CSARFGLYSNQPQHF.

This clonotype was detected a few times. This rearrangement joins TRBV5-6 to TRBJ2-2; weak D call: TRBD2 (6 bases). This CDR3 is built from 17 residues. Trimming stripped 3 bases from V and 4 bases from J, with 19 bases between. CDR1 is SGHDT and CDR2 is YYEEEE in the germline V gene. The CDR3 sequence: CASSWVPLGGITGELFF. CDR3 coding DNA: TGTGCCAGCAGCTGGGTGCCCCTCGGAGGGATCACCGGGGAGCTGTTTTTT. The whole variable domain, filled in from reference TRBV5-6 and TRBJ2-2, reads DAGVTQSPTHLIKTRGQQVTLRCSPKSGHDTVSWYQQALGQGPQFIFQYYEEEERQRGNFPDRFSGHQFPNYSSELNVNALLLGDSALYLCASSWVPLGGITGELFFGEGSRLTVL.

The V call is TRBV27, the J call TRBJ2-6; 10 nucleotides match TRBD1. The V segment lost 3 bases and the J segment 0 bases; nucleotides outside the gene matches: 5. The CDR3 runs to 18 residues. Per the germline V gene, CDR1 is MNHEY and CDR2 is SMNVEV (reference sequence). CDR3 in DNA: TGTGCCAGCAGTTTCCGACAGGGGGCTCGCTCTGGGGCCAACGTCCTGACTTTC. This sequence encodes CASSFRQGARSGANVLTF.

This clonotype occurred a few times. This chain connects TRBV20-1 to TRBJ1-5, with unresolved D. Trimming took off 6 bases at V and 0 bases at J, with 6 bases between the two ends. The V gene's germline CDR1 is DFQATT and CDR2 SNEGSKA (reference sequence). The CDR3 extends over 12 amino acids. DNA of the CDR3: TGCAGTGCCCCAAGTAGCAATCAGCCCCAGCATTTT. Translation: CSAPSSNQPQHF.